This T cell receptor beta chain was recovered during a study of CD8 T cells in ankylosing spondylitis. Findings and limits, study-wide: Some motif variants had been reported before (in reactive arthritis synovial fluid and blood). Clones linked to disease were reported to show significant enrichment in matched ankylosing spondylitis synovial fluid.

With molecular barcodes, quantitative 5'-RACE was used to make the TCR beta libraries. TCRdb passed the 5' RACE reads through MiXCR, listing each CDR3 protein once. The table records 150,000 to 200,000 distinct CDR3 sequences, 10% to 15% of them present only once. Regarding this clonotype: Its antigen remains unknown. Germline is not matched at one junction end, which may reflect a read error.

Sequenced material: blood, either unsorted or a sorted T cell fraction (not recorded which). The clonotype was recovered from a female donor with ankylosing spondylitis or in good health (not recorded which).

CDR3 amino acids: CASSPTGAGTSAPISF. As DNA, the CDR3 is TGTGCCAGCAGCCCGACTGGTGCCGGGACATCTGCACCGATTTCATTT. This rearrangement joins TRBV7-2 to TRBJ1-1; possibly TRBD1 for D (6 bases). Looked up from germline, CDR1 is SGHTA and CDR2 is FQGNSA. The CDR3 runs 16 residues.